This record looks at one T cell receptor (beta chain) sequence and its context. Its antigen remains undetermined. Base quality data are lacking; no much larger clone is found one base away. This sample is part of a study of blood T cell repertoires in COVID-19 (dated by TCRdb to about 2020). About the study as a whole: Samples from collaborators originated in the United States, Italy and Spain and spanned both the acute and convalescent phases of COVID-19. Sample metadata almost always included a de-identified subject ID, COVID-19 status, age in years and sex. The prospective study material was composed of cDNA or gDNA derived from T cells, B-cell-depleted T cells, or PBMCs. The repertoires were released in a freely available public database meant as a resource for research on the immune response to SARS-CoV-2. Where available, HLA class I and class II types were taken from metadata supplied by the sample provider and were not determined by assay-based typing. The dataset comprised deeply sampled blood TCRbeta repertoires from subjects exposed to, actively infected with, or recovered from COVID-19. The samples were drawn from two sources: the first 160 participants of the ongoing ImmuneRACE study, and 1,254 subjects contributed by 6 global collaborators.

What the work shows at the level of the full study, not this receptor alone: The amount of clinical and demographic metadata varied by source and participant and was provided uncurated.

TCRbeta CDR3 regions were amplified from genomic DNA using the immunoSEQ Assay, a bias-controlled multiplex PCR. Turning to the authors' computational methods: Within the assay, amplification of reference gene primers was used to estimate how many nucleated cells each sample contained. To quantify the absolute abundance of each unique TCRbeta CDR3 rearrangement, sequence reads were collapsed and filtered. For each sample, productive Simpson clonality was calculated by taking the square root of Simpson's diversity index across productive rearrangements. As stored in TCRdb, this immuneACCESS dataset retains in-frame rearrangements with V and J assigned. A fraction of the clones does not appear; measured against another copy, unresolved V genes explain less than half of the discrepancy, and the remainder lacks a known reason. That table supplies the V and J calls and clone size; D and trimming were determined from the DNA. In this sample the table shows 200,000 to 250,000 clones, around 80% of which occur a single time. The ten largest clones capture 4.5% to 7% of the sample.

V is cut by 2 bases and J by 5 bases, and the space between the germline ends is 12 bases. The CDR3 runs 14 residues from the cysteine to the phenylalanine. This entry keeps only the CDR3 DNA: 42 bases, framed from base 1. The germline V gene specifies SGHRS as CDR1 and YFSETQ as CDR2. Collaborating institutions collected whole blood in K2EDTA tubes following their own protocols. Collaborator samples were shipped for TCRbeta analysis as frozen whole blood, isolated PBMCs, or DNA extracted from either sample type. This TCR derives from a woman aged 70-85 years with acute or convalescent COVID-19. Sequencing was done on a sample of peripheral blood. The sequence links TRBV5-1 to TRBJ2-3, with TRBD2 tentatively as D gene (6 bases match). The DNA sequence is given as TGCGCCAGCAGCTTAACCGGGAGTAGAGATACGCAGTATTTT. This translates into CASSLTGSRDTQYF.